This TCR beta chain came from a study of T cell changes during pregnancy in multiple sclerosis (dated by TCRdb to between 2018 and 2020). Background for the entire study: The study examined how the T cell repertoire changed over the course of pregnancy in women with multiple sclerosis.

Note on this clone: What antigen it recognizes has not been identified. Nothing much larger sits one base from this clone, and base qualities are not available.

CDR3 length: 11 amino acids, cysteine to phenylalanine. Just CDR3 DNA is preserved here, 33 bases in frame from base 1. In the germline V gene, CDR1 corresponds to ENHRY and CDR2 to SYGVKD. V and J lose 5 bases and 6 bases, and a span of 4 bases separates them. Libraries were constructed by the immunoSEQ multiplex PCR assay. TCRdb re-hosts the immuneACCESS table, in-frame sequences only. Its copies lack some clones; in the studies checked, an unresolved V gene accounts for under half of them, and the cause for the rest is not known. Across this sample there are around 50,000 clones, with 92% seen only once. The top ten clones comprise about 0.64% of the sample.

The chain is encoded by TRBV10-3 joined to TRBJ2-2, with the D gene uncertain. The sequencing here drew on CD4+ T cells from peripheral blood mononuclear cells, taken after pregnancy. The receptor comes from a female donor with multiple sclerosis, enrolled in a pregnancy study. The DNA sequence is as follows: TGTGCCATCAGTTTCTCCGGGGAGCTGTTTTTT. This is translated as CAISFSGELFF.